This TCR beta chain was found in a study of beta chain features in type 1 diabetes. Study information: Sorted cells from all samples, numbering almost 110 million, were examined. Broader study findings: Shorter TCRB CDR3s, moderately but significantly so, marked every one of the four CD4+ subsets in Type 1 diabetes patients.

This clone was detected a few times. Its cognate antigen is unknown. Trimming at V came to 5 bases and at J to 6 bases, leaving 6 bases not matched to a gene. This CDR3 spans 13 amino acids. Per the germline V gene, CDR1 is SNHLY and CDR2 is FYNNEI. Without exception, sorted populations had purity beyond 95%. Investigators reverse transcribed all isolated RNA, so they sequenced expressed TCRB transcripts. Some clones are missing from TCRdb's copy, which holds only in-frame ones; the method was immunoSEQ multiplex PCR. The repertoire holds about 290,000 clones, with about 7.8% as singletons. The sequenced material came from central memory CD4+ T cells from blood. The receptor was derived from a woman aged 18-29 years in good health. The V call is TRBV2, the J call TRBJ1-1; 7 nucleotides line up with TRBD1. CDR3 in amino acids: CASSPQGNPEAFF. DNA of the CDR3: TGTGCCAGCAGTCCACAGGGGAATCCTGAAGCTTTCTTT.